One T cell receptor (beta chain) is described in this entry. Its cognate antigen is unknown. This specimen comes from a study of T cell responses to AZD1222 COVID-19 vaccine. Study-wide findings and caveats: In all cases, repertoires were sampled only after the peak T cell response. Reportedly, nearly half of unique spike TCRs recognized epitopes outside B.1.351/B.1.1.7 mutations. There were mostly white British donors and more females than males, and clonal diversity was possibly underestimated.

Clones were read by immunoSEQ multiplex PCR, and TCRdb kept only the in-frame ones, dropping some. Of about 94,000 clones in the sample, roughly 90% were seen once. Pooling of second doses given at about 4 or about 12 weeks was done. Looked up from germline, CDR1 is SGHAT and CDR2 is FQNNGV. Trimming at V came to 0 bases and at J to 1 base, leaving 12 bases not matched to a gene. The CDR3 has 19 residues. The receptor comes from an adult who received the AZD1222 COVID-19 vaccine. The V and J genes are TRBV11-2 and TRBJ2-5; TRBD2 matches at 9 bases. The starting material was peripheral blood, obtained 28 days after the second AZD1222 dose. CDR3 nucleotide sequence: TGTGCCAGCAGCTTAGATGGGATCAGCGCGGGGGGGGCCCAAGAGACCCAGTACTTC. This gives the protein CASSLDGISAGGAQETQYF.